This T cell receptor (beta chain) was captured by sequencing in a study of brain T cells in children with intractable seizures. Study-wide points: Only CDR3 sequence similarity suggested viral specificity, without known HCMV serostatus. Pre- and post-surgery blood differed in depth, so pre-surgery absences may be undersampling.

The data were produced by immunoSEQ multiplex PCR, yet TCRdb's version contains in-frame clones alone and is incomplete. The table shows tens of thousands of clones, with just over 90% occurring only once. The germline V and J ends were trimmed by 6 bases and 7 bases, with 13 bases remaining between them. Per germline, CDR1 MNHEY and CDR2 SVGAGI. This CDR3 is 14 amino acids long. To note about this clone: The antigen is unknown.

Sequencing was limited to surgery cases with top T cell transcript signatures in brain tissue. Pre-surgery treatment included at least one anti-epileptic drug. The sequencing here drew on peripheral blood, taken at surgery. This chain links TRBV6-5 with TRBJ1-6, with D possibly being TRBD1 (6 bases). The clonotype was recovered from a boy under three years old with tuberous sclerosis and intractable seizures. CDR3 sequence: CASSPRGGNSPLHF. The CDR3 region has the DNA TGTGCCAGCAGCCCCAGGGGTGGGAATTCACCCCTCCACTTT.